Following are 6 T cell receptor beta chains from one sample sequenced in a study of CD8 T cells in Susac syndrome. An amount of RNA that ranged from roughly 0.5 to 1 ug was reverse transcribed with random hexamers. In TCRdb, the immunoSEQ multiplex PCR reads were re-called with MiXCR into one record per CDR3 protein. Seen here are approximately 110,000 distinct CDR3 sequences, around 94% observed once, and the top ten hold roughly 0.091%. The specimen was CD4+ T cells from PBMCs. The source is a human donor in good health.

The chain employs TRBV10-3 and TRBJ1-3; D gene unclear. V lost 2 bases and J lost 3, with 11 bases in between. This CDR3 is built from 15 residues. Germline CDR1 reads ENHRY; CDR2 reads SYGVKD. CDR3 amino acids: CAISEDLSLGNTIYF. As DNA, the CDR3 is TGTGCCATCAGTGAGGACCTTTCGCTTGGAAACACCATATATTTT.

V gene TRBV15 combines with J gene TRBJ1-4, with TRBD1 identical over 9 bases. CDR1 and CDR2 (germline): LNHNV, YYDKDF (reference sequence). V was clipped by 11 bases and J by 7 bases; unmatched bases: 8. The CDR3 loop spans 13 amino acids. CDR3 protein: CASSGTGSEKLFF. The DNA of the CDR3 is TGTGCCTCTTCCGGGACAGGGTCTGAAAAACTGTTTTTT.

This clonotype was seen once. This chain connects TRBV7-9 to TRBJ1-3; D is undetermined. Trimming shortened V by 0 bases and J by 0 bases, and 12 bases separated the two germline ends. There are 17 residues in the CDR3. Germline CDR1 SEHNR, CDR2 FQNEAQ (reference sequence). In DNA form, the CDR3 reads TGTGCCAGCAGCTTAGCTCCGCACGAGGCCTCTGGAAACACCATATATTTT. Translated, it gives CASSLAPHEASGNTIYF.

CDR3 region: CASSPQGAHQETQYF. The CDR3 region has the DNA TGTGCCAGCAGTCCACAGGGGGCGCATCAAGAGACCCAGTACTTC. The chain combines TRBV2 with TRBJ2-5; TRBD1 agrees at 9 bases. From germline, CDR1 is SNHLY and CDR2 FYNNEI. J was trimmed by 2 bases and V by 5 bases; bases with no gene match: 6. This CDR3 is 15 amino acids long.

The chain has TRBV7-9 and TRBJ2-2; 7 nucleotides align to TRBD2. CDR3 length: 15 residues. Per the germline V gene, CDR1 is SEHNR and CDR2 is FQNEAQ (reference sequence). V dropped 7 bases and J dropped 2; count of bases not matched to a gene: 7. As DNA, the CDR3 is TGTGCCAGCACCCCAAGCGGGGTCAACACCGGGGAGCTGTTTTTT. Its translation: CASTPSGVNTGELFF.

The chain combines TRBV5-1 with TRBJ2-1; TRBD2 matches 11 bases. The germline gives CDR1 SGHRS, CDR2 YFSETQ. J lost 4 bases, V lost 1 base, and 1 base had no gene match. This CDR3 has 15 amino acids. The CDR3 sequence is CASSLRTSGYNEQFF. DNA for the CDR3: TGCGCCAGCAGCTTGAGGACTAGCGGGTACAATGAGCAGTTCTTC.